These 29 T cell receptor beta chains originate from one sample sequenced in a study of OX40 agonist ivuxolimab in advanced cancers. Only in-frame clones appear in the TCRdb table, and some are missing; sequencing was by immunoSEQ multiplex PCR. This sample yields 95,000 to 150,000 clones, of which around 95% are seen a single time; less than 0.2% belongs to the top ten. Sequenced here: CD4+ or CD8+ T cells sorted from blood, sampled in a trial of the OX40 agonist ivuxolimab. The origin of the receptors is an adult with an advanced solid tumor such as melanoma, head and neck, liver or kidney cancer.

The rearrangement uses TRBV19 and TRBJ2-5, with 13 bases lining up with TRBD2. Germline V gene data show CDR1 as LNHDA and CDR2 as SQIVND (reference sequence). J lost 3 bases, V lost 3 bases, and 4 bases had no gene match. This CDR3 comprises 16 residues. The CDR3 nucleotides read TGTGCCAGTAGTATGAGAGGACTAGCGGGAGAAGAGACCCAGTACTTC. It yields the protein CASSMRGLAGEETQYF.

The chain employs TRBV7-2 and TRBJ2-7, with no clear D. The germline gives CDR1 SGHTA, CDR2 FQGNSA. The CDR3 consists of 12 residues. V was shortened by 4 bases and J by 6 bases, with 10 bases between the two germline ends. This chain's CDR3 is CASSSYMGEQYF. CDR3 coding DNA: TGTGCCAGCAGCTCCTACATGGGCGAGCAGTACTTC.

The chain couples TRBV2 to TRBJ2-5, with 8 nucleotides matching TRBD1. Per germline, CDR1 SNHLY and CDR2 FYNNEI. The V and J ends lost 3 bases and 6 bases, in that order; junction bases with no gene match: 9. CDR3 length: 15 residues. The CDR3 is CASSDARTGKQTQYF. CDR3 nucleotides: TGTGCCAGCAGTGACGCGCGGACAGGGAAACAGACCCAGTACTTC.

This rearrangement joins TRBV7-3 to TRBJ2-1; 7 nucleotides match TRBD1. Germline loops: CDR1 SGHTA, CDR2 FQGTGA. The CDR3 loop spans 17 amino acids. Trimming at V came to 0 bases and at J to 5 bases, leaving 10 bases not matched to a gene. The CDR3 region is CASSLTAGTVRNNEQFF. The DNA of the CDR3 is TGTGCCAGCAGCTTAACGGCCGGGACAGTTAGGAACAATGAGCAGTTCTTC.

This chain joins TRBV7-2 and TRBJ2-7; perhaps TRBD2 as D (5 bases). With 4 bases removed from V and 1 base from J, the gap between germline ends came to 11 bases. This CDR3 comprises 14 residues. Germline V CDR1 and CDR2: SGHTA, FQGNSA. As DNA, the CDR3 is TGTGCCAGCAGCTCCCCCCGGGGATCCTACGAGCAGTACTTC. It specifies CASSSPRGSYEQYF.

This rearrangement joins TRBV6-1 to TRBJ2-1; 12 nucleotides match TRBD2. V lost 8 bases and J lost 1; bases outside the gene matches: 0. The CDR3 sequence is 14 residues long. Germline-derived CDR1 and CDR2 are MNHNS and SASEGT. Here the CDR3 reads CASLAGGSYNEQFF. In DNA, the CDR3 is TGTGCCAGCCTAGCGGGAGGGTCCTACAATGAGCAGTTCTTC.

V usage is TRBV19 and J usage is TRBJ2-1, with 11 positions matching TRBD1. The CDR3 totals 13 residues. Looked up from germline, CDR1 is LNHDA and CDR2 is SQIVND (reference sequence). Trimming took 6 bases from V and 8 from J; bases not matched to a gene: 3. CDR3 region: CASSRTGGDEQFF. The DNA for the CDR3 is TGTGCCAGTAGCCGGACAGGGGGCGATGAGCAGTTCTTC.

This chain links TRBV7-9 with TRBJ1-2; D unresolved. Germline CDR1 SEHNR, CDR2 FQNEAQ (reference sequence). The CDR3 spans 12 residues. V was clipped by 1 base and J by 6 bases, with 6 bases between them. CDR3 coding DNA: TGTGCCAGCAGCTTAGTTGGGGATGGCTACACCTTC. Residues: CASSLVGDGYTF. The complete variable domain, with remaining parts taken from reference TRBV7-9 and TRBJ1-2, reads DTGVSQNPRHKITKRGQNVTFRCDPISEHNRLYWYRQTLGQGPEFLTYFQNEAQLEKSRLLSDRFSAERPKGSFSTLEIQRTEQGDSAMYLCASSLVGDGYTFGSGTRLTVV.

The chain links TRBV27 to TRBJ2-2; 9 bases are shared with TRBD2. Germline CDR1 and CDR2: MNHEY and SMNVEV (reference sequence). The trim removed 1 base at V and 1 base at J, leaving 7 bases unmatched. The CDR3 has 18 residues. CDR3 loop: CASSLLGGGAVNTGELFF. The CDR3 nucleotides are TGTGCCAGCAGTTTATTGGGCGGGGGGGCTGTGAACACCGGGGAGCTGTTTTTT.

Only one count was recorded for this clone. This sequence joins TRBV11-2 and TRBJ2-5, with a tentative D call TRBD1 (6 bases). The V end was cut by 2 bases, the J end by 12 bases, with 16 bases between. There are 13 residues in the CDR3. CDR1 and CDR2 from the germline V gene are SGHAT and FQNNGV. CDR3 bases: TGTGCCAGCAGCTTACAGGGGCGCGCATCCAAGTACTTC. Encoded protein: CASSLQGRASKYF.

This clone appeared once. V gene TRBV9 combines with J gene TRBJ1-1, with D unresolved. Trimming removed 4 bases at V and 6 bases at J, with 19 bases between. This CDR3 has 15 residues. Germline V gene sequence: CDR1 SGDLS, CDR2 YYNGEE. The CDR3 loop reads CASSPEIVLNPEAFF. For the CDR3, the DNA is TGTGCCAGCAGCCCTGAGATCGTATTAAATCCTGAAGCTTTCTTT.

This chain connects TRBV2 to TRBJ2-7; D is ambiguous. The CDR3 is made up of 13 amino acids. Between the trimmed V and J ends, which lost 9 bases and 0 bases, there was a span of 12 bases. The germline V gene has CDR1 SNHLY and CDR2 FYNNEI. The CDR3 loop reads CASKYTLSYEQYF. DNA of the CDR3: TGTGCCAGTAAGTACACCCTCTCCTACGAGCAGTACTTC.

The chain couples TRBV9 to TRBJ2-5; 10 bases agree with TRBD2. The trim removed 0 bases at V and 4 bases at J, leaving 3 bases unmatched. Germline CDR1 and CDR2: SGDLS and YYNGEE. The CDR3 has 15 amino acids. The CDR3 DNA follows: TGTGCCAGCAGCGTAGTGGCTAGCGGGAGAGAGACCCAGTACTTC. It is translated as CASSVVASGRETQYF.

J is TRBJ2-2 and V is TRBV18; tentatively, D is TRBD2 (6 bases). The germline gives CDR1 KGHSH, CDR2 LQKENI. The CDR3 extends over 15 amino acids. V lost 6 bases and J 2 bases, leaving 13 bases between the germline ends. In nucleotides, the CDR3 is TGTGCCAGCTCGGACATTAGCGGAAACACCGGGGAGCTGTTTTTT. This encodes CASSDISGNTGELFF.

This chain links TRBV2 with TRBJ1-5; D unclear. With 3 bases removed from V and 5 bases from J, the gap between germline ends came to 8 bases. Germline V lookup: CDR1 SNHLY, CDR2 FYNNEI. There are 13 residues in the CDR3. In DNA form, the CDR3 reads TGTGCCAGCAGTGAGCAATCGTATCAGCCCCAGCATTTT. This sequence encodes CASSEQSYQPQHF.

The chain has TRBV9 and TRBJ2-1, with 10 bases that match TRBD2. The CDR3 covers 15 residues. Germline V gene sequence: CDR1 SGDLS, CDR2 YYNGEE. The V segment lost 3 bases and the J segment 8 bases; nucleotides outside the gene matches: 8. Written as DNA, the CDR3 is TGTGCCAGCAGCGCTGGGCCTAGCGGGGGACATGAGCAGTTCTTC. Amino acids: CASSAGPSGGHEQFF.

This clone has more than one count but fewer than ten. The chain uses TRBV4-1 and TRBJ1-2, with TRBD1 matching over 8 bases. This CDR3 has 12 amino acids. Germline lookup yields CDR1 MGHRA and CDR2 YSYEKL. With V trimmed by 4 bases and J by 11 bases, 6 bases remained unmatched. Written as DNA, the CDR3 is TGCGCCAGCAGCCGGACAGGGCATCGGTACACCTTC. Translating it yields CASSRTGHRYTF.

V gene TRBV28 combines with J gene TRBJ1-4, with D perhaps TRBD1 (5 bases). The V gene's germline CDR1 is MDHEN and CDR2 SYDVKM. V lost 7 bases, J lost 7 bases, and 19 bases lay in between. This CDR3 has 15 amino acids. The CDR3 region is CASITPGLKGEKLFF. The CDR3 nucleotides are TGTGCCAGCATCACCCCGGGACTAAAGGGTGAAAAACTGTTTTTT.

V gene TRBV11-2 combines with J gene TRBJ2-2; TRBD2 agrees at 12 bases. Germline CDR1 SGHAT, CDR2 FQNNGV. The CDR3 runs 17 residues. The trim removed 5 bases at V and 4 bases at J, leaving 8 bases unmatched. This CDR3 reads CASSQYRLAGVTGELFF. Written as DNA, the CDR3 is TGTGCCAGCAGCCAATACCGACTAGCGGGAGTCACCGGGGAGCTGTTTTTT.

The chain couples TRBV4-2 to TRBJ2-1; 9 nucleotides line up with TRBD2. CDR3 size: 15 residues. Germline V gene lookup returns CDR1 LGHNA and CDR2 YNFKEQ. The ends lost 1 base at V and 6 bases at J; junction bases unmatched: 4. The CDR3 region is CASSQGRGGPNEQFF. The CDR3, as DNA: TGTGCCAGCAGCCAAGGGCGGGGGGGCCCCAATGAGCAGTTCTTC.

V and J are TRBV9 and TRBJ2-1; D not certain. V lost 0 bases and J 13 bases, leaving 11 bases between the germline ends. The CDR3 covers 12 residues. CDR1 and CDR2 (germline): SGDLS, YYNGEE. CDR3 DNA: TGTGCCAGCAGCGTAGGTATGCTAGAACAGTTCTTC. It codes for CASSVGMLEQFF.

V is TRBV7-8 and J is TRBJ2-5; 8 bases fit TRBD1. The trim removed 5 bases at V and 5 bases at J, leaving 4 bases unmatched. The germline V gene has CDR1 SGHVS and CDR2 FQNEAQ. The CDR3 is 13 amino acids. The CDR3 sequence: CASSRQGWETQYF. The CDR3 nucleotides read TGTGCCAGCAGCCGACAGGGGTGGGAGACCCAGTACTTC.

The rearrangement links TRBV5-1 to TRBJ2-2, with 10 bases lining up with TRBD2. There are 16 residues in the CDR3. V lost 2 bases, J lost 7 bases, and 8 bases stayed unmatched. CDR1 and CDR2 (germline): SGHRS, YFSETQ. The chain's CDR3 is CASSFNSGRADGELFF. As DNA, the CDR3 is TGCGCCAGCAGCTTTAACAGCGGGAGGGCCGACGGGGAGCTGTTTTTT.

The DNA of the CDR3 is TGTGCCAGCAGCCAGGCGGGAGGGGGCACAGATACGCAGTATTTT. Translating it yields CASSQAGGGTDTQYF. The rearrangement joins TRBV14 to TRBJ2-3, with 9 bases lining up with TRBD2. The germline V gene has CDR1 SGHDN and CDR2 FVKESK. The CDR3 runs to 15 residues. With 3 bases clipped from V and 1 base from J, the junction kept 2 bases outside the gene matches.

V usage is TRBV7-6 and J usage is TRBJ2-7; TRBD2 matches at 8 bases. The germline V gene encodes CDR1 SGHVS and CDR2 FNYEAQ. V was clipped by 0 bases and J by 5 bases; unmatched bases: 3. The CDR3 has 14 residues. In DNA form, the CDR3 reads TGTGCCAGCAGCTTAGCGGGGACTAGAAACGAGCAGTACTTC. Its protein product is CASSLAGTRNEQYF.

This chain links TRBV11-2 with TRBJ2-7, with TRBD2 identical over 15 bases. Germline V gives CDR1 SGHAT, CDR2 FQNNGV. With 4 bases clipped from V and 5 bases from J, the junction kept 6 bases outside the gene matches. CDR3 length: 16 residues. The CDR3 sequence is CASSSGLAGGRDEQYF. The CDR3 DNA is TGTGCCAGCAGCTCGGGACTAGCGGGAGGTCGGGACGAGCAGTACTTC.

Notes on this clone: Additional DNA sequences in this sample encode the identical CDR3. The chain uses TRBV10-1 and TRBJ1-5; D gene ambiguous. The CDR3 contains 12 residues. Germline assignment: CDR1 WNHNN and CDR2 SYGVQD (reference sequence). The germline V and J ends were trimmed by 2 bases and 1 base, with 0 bases remaining between them. The chain's CDR3 is CASSESNQPQHF. The CDR3, as DNA: TGCGCCAGCAGTGAGAGCAATCAGCCCCAGCATTTT.

This clone has only one observation. Germline and junction disagree at one end, which may indicate a read error. The same CDR3 can be traced to other DNA sequences in this sample. The genes are TRBV5-4 and TRBJ2-7, with D possibly TRBD1 on 6 matching bases. The CDR3 extends over 15 amino acids. Germline V gene data show CDR1 as SGHNT and CDR2 as YYREEE (reference sequence). CDR3 sequence: CASSPGTSSPYEQYF. CDR3 bases: TGCGCCAGCAGCCCCGGGACATCCAGCCCCTACGAGCAGTACTTC.

This rearrangement joins TRBV11-3 to TRBJ2-2, with D possibly matching TRBD2 (6 bases). The germline CDR1 and CDR2 sequences are SGHNT and YENEEA. CDR3 length: 16 residues. The ends were cut back, 1 base at V and 4 bases at J, with 13 bases in the middle. The CDR3 nucleotides read TGTGCCAGCAGCTTAGGATTTCGGGGGAGCACCGGGGAGCTGTTTTTT. Residues: CASSLGFRGSTGELFF.